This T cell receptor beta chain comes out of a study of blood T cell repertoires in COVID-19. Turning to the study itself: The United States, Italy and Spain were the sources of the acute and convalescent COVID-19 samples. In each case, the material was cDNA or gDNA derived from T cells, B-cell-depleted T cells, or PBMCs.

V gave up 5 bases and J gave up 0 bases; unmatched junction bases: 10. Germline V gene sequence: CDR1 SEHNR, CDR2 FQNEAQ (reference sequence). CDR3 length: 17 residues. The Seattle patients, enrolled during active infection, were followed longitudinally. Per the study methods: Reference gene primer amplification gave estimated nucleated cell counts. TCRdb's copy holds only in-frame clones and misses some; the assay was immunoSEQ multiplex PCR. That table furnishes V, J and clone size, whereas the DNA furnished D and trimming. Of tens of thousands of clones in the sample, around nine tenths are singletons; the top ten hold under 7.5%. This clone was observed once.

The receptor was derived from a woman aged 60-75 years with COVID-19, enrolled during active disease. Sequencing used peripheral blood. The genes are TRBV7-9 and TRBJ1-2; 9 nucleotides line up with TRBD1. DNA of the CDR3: TGTGCCAGCAGCGGATCACGCTGGACAGGGGCTAACTATGGCTACACCTTC. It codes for CASSGSRWTGANYGYTF.